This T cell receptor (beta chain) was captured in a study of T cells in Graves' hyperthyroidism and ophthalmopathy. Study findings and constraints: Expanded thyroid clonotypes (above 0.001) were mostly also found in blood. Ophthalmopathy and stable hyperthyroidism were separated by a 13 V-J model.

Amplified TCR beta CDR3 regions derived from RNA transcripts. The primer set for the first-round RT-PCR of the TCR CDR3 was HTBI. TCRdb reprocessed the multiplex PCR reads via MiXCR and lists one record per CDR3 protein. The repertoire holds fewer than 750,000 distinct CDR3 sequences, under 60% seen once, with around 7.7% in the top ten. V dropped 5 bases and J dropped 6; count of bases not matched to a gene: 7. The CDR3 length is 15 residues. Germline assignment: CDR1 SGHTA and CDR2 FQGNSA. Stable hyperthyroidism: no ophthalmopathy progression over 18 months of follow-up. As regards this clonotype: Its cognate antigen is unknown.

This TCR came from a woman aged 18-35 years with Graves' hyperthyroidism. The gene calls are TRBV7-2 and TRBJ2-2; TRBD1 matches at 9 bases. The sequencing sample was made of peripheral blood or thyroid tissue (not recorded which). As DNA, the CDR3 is TGTGCCAGCAGCGTTACAGGGGACAGGGCCGGGGAGCTGTTTTTT. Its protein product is CASSVTGDRAGELFF.